One sample yielded the 12 T cell receptor beta chains listed below, sequenced in a study of graft-versus-host responses after intestinal transplantation. The data were produced by immunoSEQ multiplex PCR, yet TCRdb's version contains in-frame clones alone and is incomplete. The sample includes 75,000 to 100,000 clones, roughly four fifths of them seen just once. No cognate antigen is known for these TCRs. Sequencing used unstimulated CD8+ T cells sorted from spleen or lymph node cells, obtained before intestinal transplant. The source of these receptors is a human donor who received an intestinal transplant.

The chain couples TRBV10-1 to TRBJ1-1; D ambiguous. Germline lookup yields CDR1 WNHNN and CDR2 SYGVQD (reference sequence). This CDR3 has 11 amino acids. The V end was cut by 5 bases, the J end by 2 bases, with 3 bases between. This chain's CDR3 is CASSSNTEAFF. The CDR3 DNA is TGCGCCAGCAGTAGCAACACTGAAGCTTTCTTT.

As concerns this clone: At one boundary the junction diverges from the germline segment, which might be a read error. The rearrangement links TRBV7-7 to TRBJ2-6, with D maybe TRBD1 (5 bases). Germline-derived CDR1 and CDR2 are SSHAT and FNYEAQ (reference sequence). This CDR3 contains 17 residues. The CDR3 nucleotides read TGTGCTAGCAGCTTAGCCCCGAAAGGGGCTGGGGCCAACGTCCTGACTTTC. Translation gives CASSLAPKGAGANVLTF.

The chain has TRBV5-1 and TRBJ1-1; D is uncertain. The CDR3 covers 13 residues. V was cut by 0 bases and J by 4 bases, with 7 bases left in between. Germline assignment: CDR1 SGHRS and CDR2 YFSETQ. This CDR3 reads CASSLERVTEAFF. In DNA, the CDR3 is TGCGCCAGCAGCTTGGAGAGGGTCACTGAAGCTTTCTTT.

J is TRBJ2-1 and V is TRBV7-2; weak D call: TRBD2 (6 bases). Between the trimmed V and J ends, which lost 1 base and 4 bases, there was a span of 14 bases. CDR1 SGHTA and CDR2 FQGNSA come from the germline V gene. The CDR3 is 16 residues long. The CDR3, as DNA: TGTGCCAGCAGCTTAGTTTGGCGGGAAAGGTACAATGAGCAGTTCTTC. As protein: CASSLVWRERYNEQFF.

CDR3 protein: CSVPPGGQPTRETQYF. Written as DNA, the CDR3 is TGCAGCGTTCCCCCGGGGGGACAGCCAACTAGGGAGACCCAGTACTTC. This chain joins TRBV29-1 and TRBJ2-5; D assignment may be TRBD1 or TRBD2 (7 bases each). Trimming left V 5 bases short and J 5 bases short, with 24 bases between. The CDR3 runs 16 residues. Per germline, CDR1 SQVTM and CDR2 ANQGSEA. The full variable domain, completed using reference TRBV29-1 and TRBJ2-5, is SAVISQKPSRDICQRGTSLTIQCQVDSQVTMMFWYRQQPGQSLTLIATANQGSEATYESGFVIDKFPISRPNLTFSTLTVSNMSPEDSSIYLCSVPPGGQPTRETQYFGPGTRLLVL.

The V gene is TRBV11-1, the J gene TRBJ2-1; D call uncertain. The V end lost 2 bases, the J end lost 8 bases, and 10 bases lay between the germline ends. Germline values: CDR1 SGHAT, CDR2 FQDESV (reference sequence). The CDR3 length is 13 residues. This CDR3 is CASSLSAGHEQFF. The CDR3 region has the DNA TGTGCCAGCAGCTTATCCGCCGGGCATGAGCAGTTCTTC.

The table lists this clone with a count of one. V gene TRBV27 combines with J gene TRBJ2-7; TRBD2 matches 10 bases. V lost 5 bases to trimming and J lost 3 bases; unmatched junction nucleotides: 10. CDR1 MNHEY and CDR2 SMNVEV come from the germline V gene (reference sequence). This CDR3 is built from 16 residues. In nucleotides, the CDR3 is TGTGCCAGCAGTGACCTAGCGGGAGAATCCTTCTACGAGCAGTACTTC. This codes for CASSDLAGESFYEQYF.

In regard to this clone: The junction departs from germline at one end; a sequencing error may be responsible. The genes are TRBV4-1 and TRBJ2-7; no reliable D call. This CDR3 is built from 10 residues. CDR1 is MGHRA, CDR2 YSYEKL, per germline. CDR3 sequence: CASRDALKIF. The CDR3 nucleotides are TGCGCCAGCAGGGATGCCCTGAAGATTTTC.

The V gene is TRBV5-1, the J gene TRBJ2-1; D remains ambiguous. The CDR3 sequence is 17 residues long. Germline assignment: CDR1 SGHRS and CDR2 YFSETQ. The germline V and J ends were trimmed by 7 bases and 6 bases, with 26 bases remaining between them. The CDR3 spells CASRQRWCPFSANEQFF. The CDR3 DNA reads as TGCGCCAGCCGCCAGAGGTGGTGTCCCTTTTCGGCCAATGAGCAGTTCTTC. The full variable domain, in which reference TRBV5-1 and TRBJ2-1 provide the parts outside the CDR3, is KAGVTQTPRYLIKTRGQQVTLSCSPISGHRSVSWYQQTPGQGLQFLFEYFSETQRNKGNFPGRFSGRQFSNSRSEMNVSTLELGDSALYLCASRQRWCPFSANEQFFGPGTRLTVL.

This clone was observed once. V is TRBV4-1 and J is TRBJ2-2; no clear D gene. CDR3 length: 14 residues. V was shortened by 0 bases and J by 3 bases, with 5 bases between the two germline ends. Per germline, CDR1 MGHRA and CDR2 YSYEKL. The CDR3 bases are TGCGCCAGCAGCCAAGATCCGTACACCGGGGAGCTGTTTTTT. This translates into CASSQDPYTGELFF.

V and J are TRBV7-2 and TRBJ2-3; unclear D gene. The CDR3 has 12 amino acids. V gave up 2 bases and J gave up 6 bases, with 6 bases separating them. Germline values: CDR1 SGHTA, CDR2 FQGNSA. CDR3 nucleotide sequence: TGTGCCAGCAGCTTACGTTGGGATACGCAGTATTTT. Its translation: CASSLRWDTQYF.

The chain combines TRBV10-3 with TRBJ2-7; D gene unclear. V lost 3 bases and J lost 1, with 10 bases in between. The CDR3 extends over 14 amino acids. Per the germline V gene, CDR1 is ENHRY and CDR2 is SYGVKD. CDR3 region: CAISDLATSYEQYF. The CDR3 region has the DNA TGTGCCATCAGTGACCTTGCCACATCCTACGAGCAGTACTTC.